The 16 T cell receptor beta chains given below trace back to one sample, sequenced in a study of T cells in localized non-small cell lung cancer. Here immunoSEQ multiplex PCR was the method, and the copy in TCRdb shows in-frame clones only, minus some. The sample holds some 10,000 clones, over 65% seen once. This sample comprised peripheral blood, obtained before any cancer treatment. All receptors come from a male donor aged 60 or older with stage I lung adenocarcinoma.

V and J are TRBV9 and TRBJ1-1; D is unclear. V was shortened by 0 bases and J by 2 bases, with 8 bases between the two germline ends. There are 14 residues in the CDR3. Germline values: CDR1 SGDLS, CDR2 YYNGEE. In nucleotides, the CDR3 is TGTGCCAGCAGCGTAGGCCAGGTTAACACTGAAGCTTTCTTT. Protein product: CASSVGQVNTEAFF.

The rearrangement links TRBV7-2 to TRBJ2-7; maybe TRBD2 (5 bases). Germline loops: CDR1 SGHTA, CDR2 FQGNSA. The CDR3 is 13 amino acids. V gave up 6 bases and J gave up 5 bases, with 14 bases separating them. DNA of the CDR3: TGTGCCAGCAGTCCGCAGACTATGAACGAGCAGTACTTC. Its translation: CASSPQTMNEQYF.

This chain uses TRBV6-5 with TRBJ2-7, with 11 bases identical to TRBD1. Trimming removed 2 bases from V and 4 bases from J; junction bases left unmatched: 1. Germline assignment: CDR1 MNHEY and CDR2 SVGAGI. The CDR3 covers 14 residues. This CDR3 is CASSYGQGAYEQYF. The CDR3 coding sequence is TGTGCCAGCAGTTACGGACAGGGGGCTTACGAGCAGTACTTC.

Here the CDR3 reads CASSYIRGSAYEQYF. As DNA, the CDR3 is TGTGCCAGCAGTTACATACGGGGGTCGGCCTACGAGCAGTACTTC. The chain carries TRBV6-6 and TRBJ2-7; D may be TRBD2 (6 bases). The CDR3 consists of 15 residues. The germline gives CDR1 MNHNY, CDR2 SVGAGI (reference sequence). V was pared by 2 bases and J by 2 bases, with 13 bases between.

This rearrangement joins TRBV4-3 to TRBJ2-1, with 10 bases identical to TRBD1. V was pared by 3 bases and J by 3 bases, with 5 bases of the junction left unmatched. The CDR3 is 16 residues long. CDR1 and CDR2 from the germline V gene are LGHNA and YSLEER. CDR3 loop: CASSQRRDRGYNEQFF. In nucleotides, the CDR3 is TGCGCCAGCAGCCAGCGCCGGGACAGGGGCTACAATGAGCAGTTCTTC.

V usage is TRBV28 and J usage is TRBJ1-2; no clear D. V shed 3 bases and J shed 2 bases, with 10 bases lying between them. The CDR3 runs 14 residues. The V gene's germline CDR1 is MDHEN and CDR2 SYDVKM. CDR3 loop: CASSFYAGNYGYTF. As DNA, the CDR3 is TGTGCCAGCAGTTTTTATGCCGGAAACTATGGCTACACCTTC.

The chain has TRBV11-1 and TRBJ1-1; TRBD1 aligns across 8 bases. The V and J ends lost 2 bases and 5 bases, in that order; junction bases with no gene match: 10. CDR1 is SGHAT and CDR2 is FQDESV in the germline V gene (reference sequence). The CDR3 is 16 amino acids. The CDR3 loop is CASSLFLGQGKTEAFF. Here the CDR3 DNA reads TGTGCCAGCAGCTTATTCCTTGGACAGGGAAAAACTGAAGCTTTCTTT. Variable domain in full (rest from reference TRBV11-1 and TRBJ1-1): EAEVAQSPRYKITEKSQAVAFWCDPISGHATLYWYRQILGQGPELLVQFQDESVVDDSQLPKDRFSAERLKGVDSTLKIQPAELGDSAMYLCASSLFLGQGKTEAFFGQGTRLTVV.

The chain combines TRBV4-1 with TRBJ1-2, with no clear D. The CDR3 consists of 14 residues. The V and J ends lost 0 bases and 3 bases respectively, with 8 bases between them. Germline CDR1 reads MGHRA; CDR2 reads YSYEKL. The CDR3, as DNA: TGCGCCAGCAGCCAAGAGAGGGTCTACTATGGCTACACCTTC. This sequence encodes CASSQERVYYGYTF.

Within the sample, this clone is medium-sized. The gene calls are TRBV19 and TRBJ1-5, with 7 positions matching TRBD1. The CDR3 is 13 amino acids. V was pared by 3 bases and J by 7 bases, with 3 bases of the junction left unmatched. Germline CDR1 is LNHDA and CDR2 is SQIVND (reference sequence). The CDR3 DNA reads TGTGCCAGTAGTATCGACAGGGAACAGCCCCAGCATTTT. Translated: CASSIDREQPQHF.

This chain connects TRBV7-2 to TRBJ2-1; D is unresolved. CDR1 is SGHTA, CDR2 FQGNSA, per germline. The V end lost 10 bases, the J end lost 9 bases, and 7 bases lay between the germline ends. The CDR3 sequence is 9 residues long. The DNA of the CDR3 is TGTGCCATCGGAGCTGAGCAGTTCTTC. This sequence encodes CAIGAEQFF.

V gene TRBV28 combines with J gene TRBJ1-2, with D uncertain. Germline-derived CDR1 and CDR2 are MDHEN and SYDVKM. Deletions cut 1 base from V and 7 bases from J, with 4 bases between. The CDR3 runs 11 residues. CDR3 amino acids: CASSLSSGYTF. The CDR3 coding sequence is TGTGCCAGCAGTTTATCCTCTGGCTACACCTTC.

This clone has just a few counts. The rearrangement joins TRBV2 to TRBJ2-7, with D maybe TRBD1 (5 bases). Germline CDR1 SNHLY, CDR2 FYNNEI. Deletions cut 4 bases from V and 3 bases from J, with 13 bases between. The CDR3 runs to 14 residues. CDR3 protein: CASSGLVGRYEQYF. The CDR3 DNA reads TGTGCCAGCAGTGGGCTCGTGGGGCGCTACGAGCAGTACTTC.

This clone was found once. The J gene is TRBJ1-4, the V gene TRBV29-1, with D possibly matching TRBD1 (6 bases). The V end lost 7 bases, the J end lost 2 bases, and 14 bases lay between the germline ends. This CDR3 contains 14 residues. The germline gives CDR1 SQVTM, CDR2 ANQGSEA. The DNA of the CDR3 is TGCAGCGCCATACCAGGGGTCACTAATGAAAAACTGTTTTTT. It specifies CSAIPGVTNEKLFF. Full variable domain (remainder filled in from reference TRBV29-1 and TRBJ1-4): SAVISQKPSRDICQRGTSLTIQCQVDSQVTMMFWYRQQPGQSLTLIATANQGSEATYESGFVIDKFPISRPNLTFSTLTVSNMSPEDSSIYLCSAIPGVTNEKLFFGSGTQLSVL.

The V and J genes are TRBV11-1 and TRBJ2-6, with 7 bases that match TRBD1. The CDR3 length is 17 residues. Trimming cost V 5 bases and J 1 base; bases outside gene matches: 8. Germline CDR1 is SGHAT and CDR2 is FQDESV (reference sequence). CDR3 in amino acids: CASSHRQGKSGANVLTF. As DNA, the CDR3 is TGTGCCAGCAGCCATAGACAGGGTAAATCTGGGGCCAACGTCCTGACTTTC.

The chain joins TRBV19 to TRBJ2-4, with D tentatively TRBD1 or TRBD2 (5 bases each). CDR3 size: 17 residues. CDR1 and CDR2 from the germline V gene are LNHDA and SQIVND (reference sequence). V was trimmed by 5 bases and J by 0 bases, leaving 17 bases between them. The CDR3 is CASSLPTGTVAKNIQYF. CDR3 DNA sequence: TGTGCCAGTAGTCTCCCCACCGGGACCGTAGCCAAAAACATTCAGTACTTC.

V usage is TRBV25-1 and J usage is TRBJ2-3; D is possibly TRBD2 (6 bases). Germline CDR1 MGHDK, CDR2 SYGVNS. The CDR3 consists of 16 residues. Trimming removed 4 bases at V and 1 base at J, with 15 bases between. The CDR3, as DNA: TGTGCCAGCAGTGGGGGCGGGGTGAGGGGCACAGATACGCAGTATTTT. It is translated as CASSGGGVRGTDTQYF.